These 19 T cell receptor beta chains came from one sample sequenced in a study of response to subunit inactivated influenza vaccine (dated by TCRdb to between 2017 and 2018). Receptor amplification or capture employed RT-PCR. Sequencing used an Illumina HiSeq 2500. TCRdb itself trimmed the public reads at Q25 with fastp, ran MiXCR and retained productive beta chains. Identical CDR3 protein sequences are pooled into one entry, listed with their most common genes and DNA. The sample table contains 750,000 to 850,000 distinct CDR3 sequences; only one count was recorded for 18% of them. The ten largest clones take up about 11% of the sample. The starting material was PBMCs from blood, obtained 4 to 6 days after vaccination. These receptors were obtained from a man in his forties or fifties who received an inactivated influenza vaccine. Donor details come from another sample of the same person, matched by shared clones.

The genes are TRBV7-3 and TRBJ1-1; D unclear. The CDR3 is 14 residues long. V lost 5 bases and J 4 bases, leaving 14 bases between the germline ends. The germline gives CDR1 SGHTA, CDR2 FQGTGA. The CDR3 reads CASSPGRDLTEAFF. The CDR3 DNA is TGTGCCAGCAGCCCCGGGAGGGATCTCACTGAAGCTTTCTTT.

This sequence joins TRBV30 and TRBJ2-3; 7 nucleotides line up with TRBD1. Unmatched junction bases numbered 2, after V lost 0 bases and J lost 5 bases. Germline V gene lookup returns CDR1 GTSNPN and CDR2 SVGIG (reference sequence). The CDR3 covers 13 residues. The CDR3 DNA reads as TGTGCCTGGAGTGTAGGGGGCGGAGATACGCAGTATTTT. It specifies CAWSVGGGDTQYF.

This chain links TRBV12-3 or TRBV12-4 with TRBJ2-1; 9 positions match TRBD2. The ends lost 4 bases at V and 9 bases at J; junction bases unmatched: 10. The CDR3 covers 15 residues. The chain's CDR3 is CASSSKAGGHSEQFF. In nucleotides, the CDR3 is TGTGCCAGCAGTTCCAAAGCGGGGGGCCACAGTGAGCAGTTCTTC.

This clonotype showed up just a few times. The J gene is TRBJ2-3, the V gene TRBV5-1, with a possible D match to TRBD2 (6 bases). The V gene's germline CDR1 is SGHRS and CDR2 YFSETQ. Between the trimmed V and J ends, which lost 4 bases and 6 bases, there was a span of 21 bases. This CDR3 comprises 16 residues. As DNA, the CDR3 is TGCGCCAGCAGCCTCGCCGGGACTTACTATGCGGATACGCAGTATTTT. Its translation: CASSLAGTYYADTQYF.

This clonotype has a handful of counts. The chain couples TRBV5-1 to TRBJ1-1, with D perhaps matching TRBD1 (5 bases). The V gene's germline CDR1 is SGHRS and CDR2 YFSETQ. The germline V and J ends were trimmed by 0 bases and 0 bases, with 15 bases remaining between them. The CDR3 sequence is 17 residues long. The chain's CDR3 is CASSLEGAQILNTEAFF. DNA of the CDR3: TGCGCCAGCAGCTTGGAAGGGGCCCAAATTTTGAACACTGAAGCTTTCTTT.

The rearrangement joins TRBV4-1 to TRBJ2-1; 11 bases map to TRBD2. The CDR3 runs 18 residues. Trimming took 1 base from V and 2 from J; bases not matched to a gene: 7. In germline, CDR1 is MGHRA, CDR2 YSYEKL. The CDR3 DNA sequence: TGCGCCAGCAGCCAAGTTGCCACTAGCGGGGGCCCCTACAATGAGCAGTTCTTC. Translated, it gives CASSQVATSGGPYNEQFF.

The chain carries TRBV7-9 and TRBJ2-2; 8 bases map to TRBD1. Germline V CDR1 and CDR2: SEHNR, FQNEAQ (reference sequence). This CDR3 has 16 amino acids. V shed 7 bases and J 4 bases; nucleotides not matched to a gene: 11. The CDR3: CASILWQGAVTGELFF. Here the CDR3 DNA reads TGTGCCAGCATCCTTTGGCAGGGGGCAGTCACCGGGGAGCTGTTTTTT.

This clonotype was observed a few times. The chain joins TRBV3-1 to TRBJ1-1; D call uncertain. Germline CDR1 and CDR2: LGHDT and YNNKEL (reference sequence). Trimming took off 1 base at V and 3 bases at J, with 9 bases between the two ends. The CDR3 has 14 residues. The DNA for the CDR3 is TGTGCCAGCAGCCAAGTTAGAGCTCACACTGAAGCTTTCTTT. Its translation is CASSQVRAHTEAFF.

The chain has TRBV24-1 and TRBJ2-2; D unresolved. Germline CDR1 and CDR2: KGHDR and SFDVKD. The ends were cut back, 6 bases at V and 0 bases at J, with 4 bases in the middle. There are 13 residues in the CDR3. Here the CDR3 reads CATSPSNTGELFF. As DNA, the CDR3 is TGTGCCACCAGTCCGTCGAACACCGGGGAGCTGTTTTTT.

The chain couples TRBV5-6 to TRBJ2-1; TRBD2 is a possible D gene (6 bases). CDR3 length equals 14 residues. CDR1 and CDR2 from the germline V gene are SGHDT and YYEEEE. V lost 1 base and J 5 bases, leaving 10 bases between the germline ends. The CDR3 is CASSLLRENNEQFF. CDR3 in DNA: TGTGCCAGCAGCTTGCTACGGGAGAACAATGAGCAGTTCTTC.

This clonotype was detected many times. The chain joins TRBV11-2 to TRBJ1-1; the match to TRBD1 covers 10 bases. V lost 6 bases to trimming and J lost 9 bases; unmatched junction nucleotides: 7. The CDR3 totals 13 residues. Germline V gene sequence: CDR1 SGHAT, CDR2 FQNNGV. CDR3 amino acids: CASSNDRGQKAFF. The CDR3 DNA is TGTGCCAGCAGTAATGACAGGGGGCAGAAAGCTTTCTTT.

This clonotype was recorded many times. This sequence joins TRBV4-2 and TRBJ1-2; D call uncertain. The CDR3 sequence is 14 residues long. Per germline, CDR1 LGHNA and CDR2 YNFKEQ. Trimming removed 3 bases from V and 3 bases from J, with 11 bases in between. CDR3 in amino acids: CASSQTIWDYGYTF. The CDR3 DNA reads TGTGCCAGCAGCCAGACAATATGGGACTATGGCTACACCTTC.

This clonotype occurred a few times. The V call is TRBV4-2, the J call TRBJ2-1; D gene uncertain. Germline-derived CDR1 and CDR2 are LGHNA and YNFKEQ. The CDR3 is 12 residues long. Trimming shortened V by 1 base and J by 9 bases, and 7 bases separated the two germline ends. In DNA, the CDR3 is TGTGCCAGCAGCCAAGTAGGTGTTGAGCAGTTCTTC. It encodes CASSQVGVEQFF.

This clonotype was detected a few times. The CDR3 region has the DNA TGCAGTGCCCGACGGCAGGGGGGCACTGAAGCTTTCTTT. Its translation is CSARRQGGTEAFF. This chain uses TRBV20-1 with TRBJ1-1; 7 bases line up with TRBD1. CDR3 length: 13 amino acids. The V gene end was trimmed by 6 bases and the J gene end by 4 bases; junction bases not matched to a gene: 8. Germline V CDR1 and CDR2: DFQATT, SNEGSKA (reference sequence).

The J gene is TRBJ1-1, the V gene TRBV11-2, with 8 bases matching TRBD1. V shed 1 base, J shed 5 bases, and the junction held 6 bases outside the gene matches. The germline V gene encodes CDR1 SGHAT and CDR2 FQNNGV. CDR3 length equals 15 residues. CDR3 in amino acids: CASSLVQGAFTEAFF. The CDR3 DNA sequence: TGTGCCAGCAGCTTAGTCCAGGGGGCTTTTACTGAAGCTTTCTTT.

J is TRBJ2-3 and V is TRBV12-3 or TRBV12-4; D is undetermined. The germline V and J ends were trimmed by 8 bases and 1 base, with 7 bases remaining between them. This CDR3 has 12 amino acids. CDR3 loop: CASPDGTDTQYF. The CDR3 coding sequence is TGTGCCAGCCCCGACGGCACAGATACGCAGTATTTT.

There are many counts of this clonotype. The chain carries TRBV29-1 and TRBJ2-7; tentatively, D is TRBD1 or TRBD2 (5 bases each). Germline V gene data show CDR1 as SQVTM and CDR2 as ANQGSEA. The CDR3 contains 13 residues. With 7 bases removed from V and 3 bases from J, the gap between germline ends came to 16 bases. For the CDR3, the DNA is TGCAGCGCCCAAGGGACGGTAAACTACGAGCAGTACTTC. Protein sequence: CSAQGTVNYEQYF.

This clonotype was seen a few times. The CDR3 sequence: CASNDPGLADSTDTQYF. CDR3 nucleotides: TGCGCCAGCAACGACCCGGGACTAGCGGATAGCACAGATACGCAGTATTTT. J is TRBJ2-3 and V is TRBV10-2; 11 bases map to TRBD2. The junction had 9 bases not matched to a gene; V was cut back by 7 bases and J by 0 bases. CDR1 and CDR2 (germline): WSHSY, SAAADI. The CDR3 has 17 amino acids.

This chain connects TRBV12-3 or TRBV12-4 to TRBJ1-2; TRBD1 aligns across 8 bases. Trimming removed 1 base from V and 2 bases from J; junction bases left unmatched: 0. CDR3 length: 14 residues. The CDR3 region is CASSLGTGNYGYTF. The CDR3 nucleotides read TGTGCCAGCAGTTTAGGGACAGGGAACTATGGCTACACCTTC.